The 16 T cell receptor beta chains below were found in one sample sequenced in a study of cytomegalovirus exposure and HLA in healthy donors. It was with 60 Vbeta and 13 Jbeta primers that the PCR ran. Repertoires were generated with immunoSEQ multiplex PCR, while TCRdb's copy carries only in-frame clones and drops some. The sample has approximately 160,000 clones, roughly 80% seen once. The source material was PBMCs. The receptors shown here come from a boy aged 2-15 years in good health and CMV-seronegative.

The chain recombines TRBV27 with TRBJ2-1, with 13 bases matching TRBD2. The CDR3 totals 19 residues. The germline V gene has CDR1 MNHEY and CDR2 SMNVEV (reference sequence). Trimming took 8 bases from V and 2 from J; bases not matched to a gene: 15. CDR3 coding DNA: TGTGCCAGCGGGTACCCGGGACTAGCGGGATTAGTCGCCTACAATGAGCAGTTCTTC. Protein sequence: CASGYPGLAGLVAYNEQFF.

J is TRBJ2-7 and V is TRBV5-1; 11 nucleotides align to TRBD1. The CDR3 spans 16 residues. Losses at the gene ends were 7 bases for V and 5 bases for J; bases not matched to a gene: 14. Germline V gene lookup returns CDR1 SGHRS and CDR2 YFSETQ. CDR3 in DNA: TGCGCCAGCTTCCGCCCCGGACAGGGGGCCTCGGACGAGCAGTACTTC. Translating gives CASFRPGQGASDEQYF.

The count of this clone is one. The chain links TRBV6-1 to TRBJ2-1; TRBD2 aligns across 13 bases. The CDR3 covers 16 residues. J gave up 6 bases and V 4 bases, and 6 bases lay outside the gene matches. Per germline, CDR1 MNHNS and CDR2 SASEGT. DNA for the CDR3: TGTGCCAGCAGTGCAAGCAGACTAGCGGGAGGCAATGAGCAGTTCTTC. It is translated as CASSASRLAGGNEQFF.

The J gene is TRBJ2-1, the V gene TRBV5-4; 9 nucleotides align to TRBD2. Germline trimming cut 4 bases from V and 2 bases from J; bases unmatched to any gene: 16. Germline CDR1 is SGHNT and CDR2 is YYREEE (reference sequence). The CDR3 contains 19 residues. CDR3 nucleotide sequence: TGTGCCAGCAGCCCAATAGCGGGAGAGAAGCATGCCCCCTACAATGAGCAGTTCTTC. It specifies CASSPIAGEKHAPYNEQFF.

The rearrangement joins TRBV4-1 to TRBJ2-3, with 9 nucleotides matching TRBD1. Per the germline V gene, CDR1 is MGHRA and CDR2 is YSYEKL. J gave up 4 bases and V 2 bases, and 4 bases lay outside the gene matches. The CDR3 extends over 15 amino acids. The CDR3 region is CASSQSGQGSDTQYF. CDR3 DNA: TGCGCCAGCAGCCAATCGGGACAGGGATCAGATACGCAGTATTTT.

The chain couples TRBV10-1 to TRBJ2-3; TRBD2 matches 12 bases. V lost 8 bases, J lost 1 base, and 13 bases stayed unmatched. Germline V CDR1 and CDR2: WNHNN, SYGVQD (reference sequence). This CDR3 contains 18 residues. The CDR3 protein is CASGPGLAGARGTDTQYF. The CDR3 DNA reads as TGCGCCAGCGGACCGGGACTAGCGGGTGCTAGGGGCACAGATACGCAGTATTTT.

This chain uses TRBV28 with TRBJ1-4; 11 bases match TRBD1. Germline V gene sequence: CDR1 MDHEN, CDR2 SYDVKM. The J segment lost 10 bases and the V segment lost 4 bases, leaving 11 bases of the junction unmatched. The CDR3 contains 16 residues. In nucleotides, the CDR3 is TGTGCCAGCAGTTCAGGGACAGGGGGAAGGCTCGGAAAACTGTTTTTT. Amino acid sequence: CASSSGTGGRLGKLFF.

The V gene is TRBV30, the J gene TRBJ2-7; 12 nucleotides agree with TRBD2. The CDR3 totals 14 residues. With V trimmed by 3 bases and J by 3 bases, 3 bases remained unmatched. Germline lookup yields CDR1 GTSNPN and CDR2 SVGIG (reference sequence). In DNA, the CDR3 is TGTGCCTGGAGAGGACTAGCGGGATTCTACGAGCAGTACTTC. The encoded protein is CAWRGLAGFYEQYF.

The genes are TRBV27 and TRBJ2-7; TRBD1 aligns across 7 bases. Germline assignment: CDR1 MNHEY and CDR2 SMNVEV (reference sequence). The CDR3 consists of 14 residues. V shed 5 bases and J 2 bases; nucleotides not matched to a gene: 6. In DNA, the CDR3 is TGTGCCAGCAGTGAGGGGGCCGTTACCTACGAGCAGTACTTC. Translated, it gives CASSEGAVTYEQYF.

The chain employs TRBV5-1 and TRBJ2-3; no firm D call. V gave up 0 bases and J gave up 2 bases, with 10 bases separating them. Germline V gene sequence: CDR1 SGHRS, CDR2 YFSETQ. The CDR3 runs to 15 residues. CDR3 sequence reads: CASSLEYADTDTQYF. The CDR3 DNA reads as TGCGCCAGCAGCTTGGAGTATGCGGACACAGATACGCAGTATTTT.

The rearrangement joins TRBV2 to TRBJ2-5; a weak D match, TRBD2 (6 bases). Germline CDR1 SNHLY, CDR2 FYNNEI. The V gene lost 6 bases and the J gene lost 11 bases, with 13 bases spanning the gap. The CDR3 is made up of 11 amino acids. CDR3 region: CASRGLGVQYF. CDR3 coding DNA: TGTGCCAGCAGGGGACTGGGGGTTCAGTACTTC. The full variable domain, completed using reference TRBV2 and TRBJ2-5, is EPEVTQTPSHQVTQMGQEVILRCVPISNHLYFYWYRQILGQKVEFLVSFYNNEISEKSEIFDDQFSVERPDGSNFTLKIRSTKLEDSAMYFCASRGLGVQYFGPGTRLLVL.

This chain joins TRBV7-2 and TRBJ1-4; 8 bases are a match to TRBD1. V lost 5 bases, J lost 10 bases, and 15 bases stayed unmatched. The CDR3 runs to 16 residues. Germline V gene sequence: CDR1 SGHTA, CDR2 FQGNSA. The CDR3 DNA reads TGTGCCAGCAGCCCCCAGCTAGGGACAGGTTATGGAAAACTGTTTTTT. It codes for CASSPQLGTGYGKLFF.

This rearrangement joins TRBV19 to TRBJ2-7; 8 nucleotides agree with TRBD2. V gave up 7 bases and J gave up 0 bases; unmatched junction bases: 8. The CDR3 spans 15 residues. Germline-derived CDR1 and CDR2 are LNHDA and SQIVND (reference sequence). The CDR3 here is CASNHPSGGSYEQYF. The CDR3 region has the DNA TGTGCCAGTAACCACCCGAGCGGGGGCTCCTACGAGCAGTACTTC.

Written as DNA, the CDR3 is TGTGCCATCAACGATGGCCAGGGGAGTGAAAAACTGTTTTTT. Translating gives CAINDGQGSEKLFF. The J gene is TRBJ1-4, the V gene TRBV10-3; tentatively, D is TRBD1 (6 bases). The V and J ends lost 7 bases and 7 bases respectively, with 16 bases between them. Germline V gives CDR1 ENHRY, CDR2 SYGVKD. The CDR3 contains 14 residues.

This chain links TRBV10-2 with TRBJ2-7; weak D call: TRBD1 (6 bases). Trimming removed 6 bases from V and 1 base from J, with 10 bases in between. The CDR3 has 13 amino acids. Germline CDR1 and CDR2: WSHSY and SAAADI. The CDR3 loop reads CASRGALSYEQYF. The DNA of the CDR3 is TGCGCCAGCAGGGGGGCCCTATCCTACGAGCAGTACTTC.

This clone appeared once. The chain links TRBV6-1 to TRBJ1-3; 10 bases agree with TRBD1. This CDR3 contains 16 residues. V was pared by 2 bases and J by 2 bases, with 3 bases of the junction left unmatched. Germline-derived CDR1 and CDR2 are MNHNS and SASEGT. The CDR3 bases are TGTGCCAGCAGTGAACGAGGACAGGGGGCTGGAAACACCATATATTTT. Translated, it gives CASSERGQGAGNTIYF.